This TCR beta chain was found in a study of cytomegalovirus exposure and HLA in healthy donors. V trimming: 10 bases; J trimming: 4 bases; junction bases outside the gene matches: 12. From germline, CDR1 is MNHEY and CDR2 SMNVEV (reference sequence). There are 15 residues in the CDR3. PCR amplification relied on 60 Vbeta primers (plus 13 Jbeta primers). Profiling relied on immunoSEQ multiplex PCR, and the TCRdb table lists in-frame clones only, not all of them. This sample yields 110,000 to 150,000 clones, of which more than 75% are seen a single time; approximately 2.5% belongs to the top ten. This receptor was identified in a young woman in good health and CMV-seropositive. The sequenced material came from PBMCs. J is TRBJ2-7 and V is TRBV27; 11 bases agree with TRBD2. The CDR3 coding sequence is TGTGCCACAAGCTTAGCGGGGGGGCAAGCATACGAGCAGTACTTC. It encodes CATSLAGGQAYEQYF.